The rows below give T cell receptor beta chains drawn from one sample of a study of cytomegalovirus exposure and HLA in healthy donors. The protocol was immunoSEQ multiplex PCR, while the TCRdb copy is restricted to in-frame clones and leaves out a portion. The table records roughly 120,000 clones, roughly four fifths of them present only once. The sequenced sample was PBMCs. The receptors were gathered from a woman between 18 and 29 years old in good health and CMV-seronegative. CDR3s include the opening cysteine and the closing phenylalanine or tryptophan. The D gene is left open where the match is weak. Size is omitted from some rows. Given values are once, few, many or a class for expanded clones.

abundance	d_gene	j_gene	v_gene	CDR3nt	CDR3aa
.	.	TRBJ2-2	TRBV11-2	TGTGCCAGCAGCTTTGCAGGATCGAACACCGGGGAGCTGTTTTTT	CASSFAGSNTGELFF
.	TRBD2	TRBJ2-3	TRBV6-5	TGTGCCAGCAGCCGACTAGCGGGGGGTACAGATACGCAGTATTTT	CASSRLAGGTDTQYF
.	TRBD1	TRBJ1-4	TRBV4-1	TGCGCCAGCAGTCCACACCTAGACAGGGGGAGTGAAAAACTGTTTTTT	CASSPHLDRGSEKLFF
few	.	TRBJ1-5	TRBV19	TGTGCCTCCTTGGAAGGGACTAGGAGCAATCAGCCCCAGCATTTT	CASLEGTRSNQPQHF
.	.	TRBJ1-1	TRBV28	TGTGCCAGCAGCCGTAGGGGGGGCCAGATGGGAGCTTTCTTT	CASSRRGGQMGAFF
few	.	TRBJ1-4	TRBV5-1	TGCGCCAGCAGCTTGGGGGACACGAGGTCAACTAATGAAAAACTGTTTTTT	CASSLGDTRSTNEKLFF
.	TRBD1	TRBJ1-2	TRBV11-2	TGTGCCAGCAGCTTAGAAGGCCGGGACAGGGTTCCCTATGGCTACACCTTC	CASSLEGRDRVPYGYTF
.	TRBD1	TRBJ2-7	TRBV7-9	TGTGCCAGCAGCTCAGGGACAGACTACTCCTACGAGCAGTACTTC	CASSSGTDYSYEQYF
.	TRBD1	TRBJ2-2	TRBV7-9	TGTGCCAGCAGCTGGGACAGTTACACCGGGGAGCTGTTTTTT	CASSWDSYTGELFF
once	.	TRBJ1-1	TRBV6-1	TGTGCCAGCAGTGAAGCCTGGAACACTGAAGCTTTCTTT	CASSEAWNTEAFF
.	.	TRBJ2-1	TRBV10-3	TGTGCCATCAGTGACCCCACCGATGGGCGCAATGAGCAGTTCTTC	CAISDPTDGRNEQFF
.	TRBD1	TRBJ2-2	TRBV6-5	TGTGCCAGCAGTTCCCCGGACAGGGTTGTCACCGGGGAGCTGTTTTTT	CASSSPDRVVTGELFF
.	TRBD1	TRBJ2-3	TRBV29-1	TGCAGCGTTACGGACAGGGTGGAGACAGATACGCAGTATTTT	CSVTDRVETDTQYF
.	.	TRBJ2-7	TRBV6-6	TGTGCCAGCAGTTCCAGGGGCGAGCAGTACTTC	CASSSRGEQYF
few	.	TRBJ1-1	TRBV9	TGTGCCAGCAGCACGACAACGAACACTGAAGCTTTCTTT	CASSTTTNTEAFF
.	.	TRBJ2-7	TRBV19	TGTGCCAGTAGTGTAATGGCTGACGGGGAGCAGTACTTC	CASSVMADGEQYF
.	TRBD1	TRBJ1-5	TRBV28	TGTGCCAGCAGTCTTACCCGACAGGGGAATCAGCCCCAGCATTTT	CASSLTRQGNQPQHF
.	.	TRBJ2-2	TRBV7-3	TGTGCCAGCAGCTTAAATGCCGTAGAAGGGGAGAACACCGGGGAGCTGTTTTTT	CASSLNAVEGENTGELFF
few	TRBD1	TRBJ1-2	TRBV19	TGTGCCAGTAGTATGAGGGGGCACTATGGCTACACCTTC	CASSMRGHYGYTF
.	TRBD1	TRBJ1-1	TRBV4-2	TGTGCCAGCAGCCAAGATTATGAAACAGGGGAATACAAAATGAACACTGAAGCTTTCTTT	CASSQDYETGEYKMNTEAFF
few	.	TRBJ2-7	TRBV6-5	TGTGCCAGCAGTTACTCGAGGGGGTACGAGCAGTACTTC	CASSYSRGYEQYF
.	.	TRBJ1-5	TRBV2	TGTGCCAGCAGTGACGGACAGAGCTCATATAGCAATCAGCCCCAGCATTTT	CASSDGQSSYSNQPQHF
.	TRBD1	TRBJ1-5	TRBV6-5	TGTGCCAGCAGCCCCAGCGGACAGGGCGGTCAGCCCCAGCATTTT	CASSPSGQGGQPQHF